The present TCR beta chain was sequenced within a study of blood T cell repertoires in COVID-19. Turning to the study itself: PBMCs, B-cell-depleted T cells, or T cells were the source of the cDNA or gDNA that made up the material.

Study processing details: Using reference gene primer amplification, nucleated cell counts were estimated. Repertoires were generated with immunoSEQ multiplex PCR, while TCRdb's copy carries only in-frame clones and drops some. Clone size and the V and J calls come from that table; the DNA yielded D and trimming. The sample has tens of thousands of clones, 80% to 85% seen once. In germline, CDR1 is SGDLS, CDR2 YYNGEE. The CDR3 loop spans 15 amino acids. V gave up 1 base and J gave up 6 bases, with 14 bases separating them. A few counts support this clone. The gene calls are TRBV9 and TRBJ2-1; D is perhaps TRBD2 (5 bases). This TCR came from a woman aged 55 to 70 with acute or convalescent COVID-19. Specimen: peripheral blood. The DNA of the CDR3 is TGTGCCAGCAGCGTATCCACGGACTCGAGCAATGAGCAGTTCTTC. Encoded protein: CASSVSTDSSNEQFF.